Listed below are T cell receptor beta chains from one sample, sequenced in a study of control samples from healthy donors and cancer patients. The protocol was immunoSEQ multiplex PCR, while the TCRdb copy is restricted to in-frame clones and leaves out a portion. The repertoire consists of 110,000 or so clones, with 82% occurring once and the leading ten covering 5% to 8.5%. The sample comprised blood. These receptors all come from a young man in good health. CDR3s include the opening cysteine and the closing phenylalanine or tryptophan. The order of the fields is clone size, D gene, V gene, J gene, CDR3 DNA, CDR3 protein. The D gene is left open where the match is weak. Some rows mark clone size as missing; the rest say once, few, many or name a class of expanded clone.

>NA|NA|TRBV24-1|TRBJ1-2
TGTGCCACCAGTGATTCCGCAGAGCCCTATGGCTACACCTTC
CATSDSAEPYGYTF
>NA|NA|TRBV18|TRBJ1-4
TGTGCCAGCTCACCACGTATAACTAATGAAAAACTGTTTTTT
CASSPRITNEKLFF
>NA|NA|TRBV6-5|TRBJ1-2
TGTGCCAGCAGTCTTACAGGGCGGGAAGACTATGGCTACACCTTC
CASSLTGREDYGYTF
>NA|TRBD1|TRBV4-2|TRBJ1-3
TGTGCCAGCAGCCAAGACTCGACAGGGGTTGGAAACACCATATATTTT
CASSQDSTGVGNTIYF
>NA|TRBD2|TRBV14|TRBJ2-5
TGTGCCAGCAGCCAAGATCGGCGAGCGGGGGGTTCGGAGACCCAGTACTTC
CASSQDRRAGGSETQYF
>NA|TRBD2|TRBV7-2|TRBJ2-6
TGTGCCACCGCCCCTAGCGGGGGGGCCAGTGGGGCCAACGTCCTGACTTTC
CATAPSGGASGANVLTF
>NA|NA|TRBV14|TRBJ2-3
TGTGCCAGCAGCCAGGAAAATCGGTTTAGCACAGATACGCAGTATTTT
CASSQENRFSTDTQYF
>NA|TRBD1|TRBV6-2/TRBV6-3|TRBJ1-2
TGTGCCAGCAGTCGGGACAGCTATGGCTACACCTTC
CASSRDSYGYTF
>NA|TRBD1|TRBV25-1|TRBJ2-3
TGTGCCAGCAGTGAATGGTGGACAGGGGATCTGGCAGATACGCAGTATTTT
CASSEWWTGDLADTQYF
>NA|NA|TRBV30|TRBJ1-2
TGTGCCTGGATCCTTGGAAGGGGTTATGGCTACACCTTC
CAWILGRGYGYTF
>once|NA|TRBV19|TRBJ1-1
TGTGCCAGTAGTACAACAGGGCCCATGAACACTGAAGCTTTCTTT
CASSTTGPMNTEAFF
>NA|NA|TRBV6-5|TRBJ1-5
TGTGCCAGCAGGCGGGCAGCGAATCAGCCCCAGCATTTT
CASRRAANQPQHF
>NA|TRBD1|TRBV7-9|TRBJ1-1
TGTGCCAGCAGCGCAACCGGGACAGGGTACATGAACACTGAAGCTTTCTTT
CASSATGTGYMNTEAFF